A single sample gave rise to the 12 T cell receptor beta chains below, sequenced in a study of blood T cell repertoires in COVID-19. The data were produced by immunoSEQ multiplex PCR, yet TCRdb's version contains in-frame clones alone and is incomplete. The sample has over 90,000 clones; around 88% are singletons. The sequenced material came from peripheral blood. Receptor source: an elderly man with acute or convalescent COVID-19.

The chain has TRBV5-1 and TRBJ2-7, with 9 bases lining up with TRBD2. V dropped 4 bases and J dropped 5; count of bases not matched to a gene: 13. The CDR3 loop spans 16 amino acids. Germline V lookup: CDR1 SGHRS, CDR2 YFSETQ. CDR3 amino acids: CASSDGSGRPGHEQYF. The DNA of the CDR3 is TGCGCCAGCAGCGATGGAAGCGGGAGGCCTGGCCACGAGCAGTACTTC.

CDR3 sequence reads: CASSFQSGRYNEQFF. CDR3 DNA: TGTGCCAGCAGTTTCCAGTCCGGGAGATACAATGAGCAGTTCTTC. This chain uses TRBV6-5 with TRBJ2-1, with TRBD2 as a possible D gene (6 bases). The germline V gene has CDR1 MNHEY and CDR2 SVGAGI. The V gene lost 4 bases and the J gene lost 4 bases, with 14 bases spanning the gap. This CDR3 has 15 amino acids.

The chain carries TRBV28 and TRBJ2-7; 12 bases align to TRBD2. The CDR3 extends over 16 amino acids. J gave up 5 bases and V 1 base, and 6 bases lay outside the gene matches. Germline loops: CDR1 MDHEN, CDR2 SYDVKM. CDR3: CASSLFGLAGKDEQYF. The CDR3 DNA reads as TGTGCCAGCAGTTTATTCGGACTAGCGGGGAAGGACGAGCAGTACTTC. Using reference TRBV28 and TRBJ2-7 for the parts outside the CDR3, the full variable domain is DVKVTQSSRYLVKRTGEKVFLECVQDMDHENMFWYRQDPGLGLRLIYFSYDVKMKEKGDIPEGYSVSREKKERFSLILESASTNQTSMYLCASSLFGLAGKDEQYFGPGTRLTVT.

The CDR3 region is CASSLFGGFLYNEQFF. The CDR3 nucleotides read TGTGCCAGCAGTTTATTCGGAGGGTTTCTCTACAATGAGCAGTTCTTC. The chain couples TRBV27 to TRBJ2-1; tentative D call: TRBD2 (6 bases). This CDR3 contains 16 residues. The germline V gene encodes CDR1 MNHEY and CDR2 SMNVEV (reference sequence). V was pared by 1 base and J by 3 bases, with 13 bases between.

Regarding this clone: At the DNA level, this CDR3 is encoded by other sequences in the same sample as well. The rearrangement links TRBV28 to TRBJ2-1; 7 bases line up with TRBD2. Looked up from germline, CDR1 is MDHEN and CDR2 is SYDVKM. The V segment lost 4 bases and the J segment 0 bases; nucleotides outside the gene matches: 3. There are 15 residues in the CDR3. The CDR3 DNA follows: TGTGCCAGCAGTTCCGGCGGGAGCTCCTACAATGAGCAGTTCTTC. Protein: CASSSGGSSYNEQFF.

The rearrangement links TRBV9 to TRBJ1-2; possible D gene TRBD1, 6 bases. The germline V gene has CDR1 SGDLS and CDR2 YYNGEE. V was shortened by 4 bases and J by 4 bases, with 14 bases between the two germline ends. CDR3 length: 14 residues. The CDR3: CASSLEGGVYGYTF. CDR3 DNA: TGTGCCAGCAGCCTCGAAGGGGGAGTCTATGGCTACACCTTC.

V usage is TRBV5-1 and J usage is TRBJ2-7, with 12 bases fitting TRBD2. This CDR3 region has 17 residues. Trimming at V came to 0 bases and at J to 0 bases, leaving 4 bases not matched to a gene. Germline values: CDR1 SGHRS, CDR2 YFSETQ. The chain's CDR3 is CASSLGQLAGGSYEQYF. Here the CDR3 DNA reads TGCGCCAGCAGCTTGGGACAACTAGCGGGAGGCTCCTACGAGCAGTACTTC.

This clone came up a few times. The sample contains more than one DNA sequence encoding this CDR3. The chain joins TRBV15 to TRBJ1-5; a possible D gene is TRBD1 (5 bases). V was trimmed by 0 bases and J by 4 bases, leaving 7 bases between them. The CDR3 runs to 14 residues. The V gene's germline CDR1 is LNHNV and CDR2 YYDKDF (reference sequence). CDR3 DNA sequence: TGTGCCACCAGCAGAGATCCAGGGAATCAGCCCCAGCATTTT. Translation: CATSRDPGNQPQHF. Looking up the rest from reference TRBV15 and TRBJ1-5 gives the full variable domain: DAMVIQNPRYQVTQFGKPVTLSCSQTLNHNVMYWYQQKSSQAPKLLFHYYDKDFNNEADTPDNFQSRRPNTSFCFLDIRSPGLGDTAMYLCATSRDPGNQPQHFGDGTRLSIL.

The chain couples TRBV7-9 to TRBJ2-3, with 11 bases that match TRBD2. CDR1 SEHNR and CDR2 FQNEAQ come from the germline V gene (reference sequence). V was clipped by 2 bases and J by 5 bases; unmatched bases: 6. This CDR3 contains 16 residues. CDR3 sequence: CASSLRPSGRKDTQYF. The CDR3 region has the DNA TGTGCCAGCAGCTTAAGGCCTAGCGGGAGGAAAGATACGCAGTATTTT.

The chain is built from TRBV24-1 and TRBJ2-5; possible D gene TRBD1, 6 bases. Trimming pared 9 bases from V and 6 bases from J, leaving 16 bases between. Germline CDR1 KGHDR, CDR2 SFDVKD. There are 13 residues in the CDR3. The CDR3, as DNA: TGTGCCACCGGGACACCCCTAGAGAAGACCCAGTACTTC. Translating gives CATGTPLEKTQYF.

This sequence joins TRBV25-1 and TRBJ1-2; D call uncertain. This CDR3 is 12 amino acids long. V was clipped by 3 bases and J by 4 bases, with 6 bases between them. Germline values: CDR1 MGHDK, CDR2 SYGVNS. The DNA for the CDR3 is TGTGCCAGCAGTGATTCCATCTATGGCTACACCTTC. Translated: CASSDSIYGYTF.

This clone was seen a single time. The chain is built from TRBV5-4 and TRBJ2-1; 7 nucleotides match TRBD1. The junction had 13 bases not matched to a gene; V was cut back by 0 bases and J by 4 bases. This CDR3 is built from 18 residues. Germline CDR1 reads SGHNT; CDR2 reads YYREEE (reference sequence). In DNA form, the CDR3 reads TGTGCCAGCAGCTTGGGGGGCGGCCGCAGGGGGTTGTACAATGAGCAGTTCTTC. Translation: CASSLGGGRRGLYNEQFF.